This T cell receptor (beta chain) was captured in a study of T cells in women clearing cervical HPV infection. Genomic DNA, averaging approximately 1,200 ng per sample, yielded TCR beta CDR3 via immunoSEQ. Libraries were prepared by immunoSEQ multiplex PCR; TCRdb keeps only in-frame clonotypes and omits some of them. The sample has 25,000 to 35,000 clones, and its top ten clones hold approximately 3%. This CDR3 has 13 amino acids. V shed 1 base and J shed 2 bases, with 6 bases lying between them. Germline values: CDR1 DFQATT, CDR2 SNEGSKA (reference sequence). Remarks on this clone: The read comes to an end 3 residues before the CDR3 does, leaving the germline J gene to fill in the end.

The receptor's source is a woman between 18 and 69 years old with a cervical HPV16 infection that either progressed to CIN3+ or cleared (not recorded which). The sample was blood buffy coat. J is TRBJ1-3 and V is TRBV20-1; D is ambiguous. The sequenced CDR3 bases are TGCAGTGCTAGAGCTGCGACTGGAAACACC. This codes for CSARAATGNT. The full CDR3 reads CSARAATGNTIYF.